This TCR beta chain was sequenced in a study of blood T cell repertoires in COVID-19. At the level of the study: Sites across the United States, Italy and Spain contributed samples from acute and convalescent COVID-19.

Original processing notes: By means of reference gene primer amplification, nucleated cell counts were estimated. Data came from immunoSEQ multiplex PCR; TCRdb stores just in-frame clones and leaves some out. V, J and clone size are taken as reported in that table, and D and trimming were inferred from the DNA itself. The data contain some 160,000 clones, roughly three quarters of them singletons. Material for sequencing was peripheral blood. The receptor comes from a man aged 45-60 years with active or convalescent COVID-19.

The CDR3 sequence: CASGRVSYGYTF. The CDR3 DNA is TGTGCCAGTGGCCGGGTCAGCTATGGCTACACCTTC. The chain has TRBV19 and TRBJ1-2; no clear D. With 8 bases removed from V and 4 bases from J, the gap between germline ends came to 11 bases. Germline CDR1 LNHDA, CDR2 SQIVND (reference sequence). This CDR3 is 12 amino acids long.